This is a list of T cell receptor beta chains from one sample in a study of monozygotic twins with inflammatory bowel disease. TCRdb reanalyzed the 5' RACE reads and collapses them to one entry per CDR3 protein, without DNA. The sample has 150,000 or so distinct CDR3 sequences. Material: blood. These receptors were obtained from a human donor with ulcerative colitis or Crohn's disease, or a healthy co-twin of an affected twin (not recorded which). CDR3s include the opening cysteine and the closing phenylalanine or tryptophan.

j_gene,v_gene,CDR3aa
TRBJ2-3,TRBV20-1,CSALERLGTDTQYF
TRBJ1-2,TRBV7-2,CASSLDPGSGYTF
TRBJ1-1,TRBV20-1,CSARDLTGIEAFF
TRBJ2-2,TRBV29-1,CSVEAENTGELFF
TRBJ2-7,TRBV7-3,CASSTTGVGMDEQYF
TRBJ2-5,TRBV15,CATSRWGGSGTETQYF
TRBJ1-5,TRBV6-5,CASSPDQPQHF
TRBJ2-1,TRBV5-1,CASSLTGVSYNEQFF
TRBJ2-5,TRBV6-2/TRBV6-3,CASSYGADTRISTETQYF
TRBJ2-7,TRBV19,CASSMSPRGHEQYF